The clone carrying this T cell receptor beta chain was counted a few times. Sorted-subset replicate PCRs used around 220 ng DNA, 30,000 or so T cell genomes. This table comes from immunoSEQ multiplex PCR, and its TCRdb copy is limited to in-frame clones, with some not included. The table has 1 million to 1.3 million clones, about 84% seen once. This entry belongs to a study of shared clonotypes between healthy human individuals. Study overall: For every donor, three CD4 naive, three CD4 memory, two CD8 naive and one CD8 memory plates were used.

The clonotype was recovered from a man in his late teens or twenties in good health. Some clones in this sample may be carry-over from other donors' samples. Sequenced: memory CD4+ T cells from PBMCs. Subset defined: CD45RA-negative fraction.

The CDR3 reads CASSLSISGGASFPDTQYF. The DNA of the CDR3 is TGCGCCAGCAGCTTGAGCATATCTGGGGGGGCCAGCTTCCCAGATACGCAGTATTTT. This chain joins TRBV5-1 and TRBJ2-3; tentative D call: TRBD2 (7 bases). V lost 1 base and J 4 bases, leaving 25 bases between the germline ends. There are 19 residues in the CDR3. CDR1 and CDR2 (germline): SGHRS, YFSETQ.